This is a list of T cell receptor beta chains from one sample in a study of T cell changes during pregnancy in multiple sclerosis. This table comes from immunoSEQ multiplex PCR, and its TCRdb copy is limited to in-frame clones, with some not included. The data show some 47,000 clones, more than 80% seen once. This sample comprised CD8+ T cells from peripheral blood mononuclear cells, obtained in the second trimester of pregnancy. These receptors were obtained from a female donor with multiple sclerosis, enrolled in a pregnancy study. Both conserved end residues are part of each CDR3. A D gene is named only where the DNA matches it firmly.

v_call: TRBV9; d_call: TRBD2; cdr3_aa: CASSVGLGGTYNEQFF
v_call: TRBV6-5; d_call: TRBD2; cdr3_aa: CASSYWTSGAYEQYF
v_call: TRBV27; d_call: .; cdr3_aa: CASSWGQENSPLHF
v_call: TRBV10-3; d_call: TRBD1; cdr3_aa: CAISHKQGDPYEQYF
v_call: TRBV6-6; d_call: TRBD2; cdr3_aa: CASSYTGGWYNEQFF
v_call: TRBV19; d_call: .; cdr3_aa: CASSIFGLDTDTQYF
v_call: TRBV5-6; d_call: .; cdr3_aa: CASSFSRPYGYTF
v_call: TRBV6-6; d_call: TRBD1; cdr3_aa: CASSYWDSVEAFF
v_call: TRBV5-6; d_call: TRBD1; cdr3_aa: CASSFPGQGGTEAFF
v_call: TRBV7-8; d_call: TRBD2; cdr3_aa: CASSLELTSGGPGYEQYF
v_call: TRBV15; d_call: .; cdr3_aa: CATSIFPTMNTEAFF
v_call: TRBV4-1; d_call: .; cdr3_aa: CASSQVSGGEQYF
v_call: TRBV29-1; d_call: TRBD2; cdr3_aa: CSVEAPWTSGGFTDTQYF
v_call: TRBV19; d_call: .; cdr3_aa: CASSIMGPDTQYF
v_call: TRBV5-4; d_call: .; cdr3_aa: CASSDSPGLDTQYF
v_call: TRBV6-4; d_call: .; cdr3_aa: CASSDNEVDEQFF
v_call: TRBV10-3; d_call: TRBD2; cdr3_aa: CAISSGGVNEQFF
v_call: TRBV7-8; d_call: .; cdr3_aa: CASSSPAGANVLTF
v_call: TRBV5-1; d_call: .; cdr3_aa: CASSRIGGDEQYF
v_call: TRBV5-6; d_call: .; cdr3_aa: CASSSGRGWGYTF
v_call: TRBV6-6; d_call: .; cdr3_aa: CASSYPYPPDTQYF
v_call: TRBV5-1; d_call: .; cdr3_aa: CASSLTGTEAFF
v_call: TRBV25-1; d_call: TRBD1; cdr3_aa: CASSDSGTENTGELFF
v_call: TRBV6-5; d_call: .; cdr3_aa: CASGPYREHYEQYF
v_call: TRBV5-1; d_call: .; cdr3_aa: CASSLAGAGETQYF
v_call: TRBV30; d_call: .; cdr3_aa: CAWSGPLIANTEAFF
v_call: TRBV5-4; d_call: .; cdr3_aa: CASSLGYRVEEETQYF